This T cell receptor (beta chain) was recovered during a study of T cell clusters in autoimmune cytopenias (dated by TCRdb to between 2018 and 2020). Concerning the study at large: Of the approximately 42 healthy donor controls, some 20 were female, and the group had a mean age of roughly 56 years and a median age of 59 years. The comparison group for autoimmune hepatitis repertoires was some 24 healthy donors matched for age and sex. For primary cytopenia, the controls were about 26 age-matched healthy donors, and for secondary cytopenia, the controls were 14 age-matched CLL patients. The median TRB sequencing depth was just over 50,000 reads per sample, and the median number of distinct TRB clonotypes was 2,350 per sample. The goal of the study was to find out whether patients with autoimmune cytopenia have a disease-specific immune repertoire signature that could be used as a blood-based biomarker. TRB and IGH repertoires from peripheral blood were sequenced in autoimmune cytopenia patients at active disease and during treatment follow-up, with healthy, CLL and autoimmune hepatitis controls included alongside.

Reading the germline V gene (reference sequence) gives CDR1 LNHDA and CDR2 SQIVND. Inclusive of the bounding cysteine and phenylalanine, the CDR3 is 18 residues long. The nucleotide record is missing. With no count recorded, this clonotype is classed as medium-sized (0.01 to 0.1%) from frequency. Its antigen is currently not known. TRB rearrangements were amplified by multiplex PCR following a touch-down protocol, with the TRB-A and TRB-B primer pools mixed in one tube. Illumina adapters and sample indices were attached to the amplicons through two consecutive PCR reactions using Phusion HS II polymerase. Amplicons were gel-purified with the NucleoSpin Gel and PCR Clean-up kit, then quantified by Qubit and quality-checked on an Agilent 2100 Bioanalyzer. Libraries were sequenced on an Illumina MiSeq using 600-cycle, single-indexed, paired-end runs. The authors' analysis ran thus. TRB reads were aligned and assembled with MiXCR version 2.1.12 using the default MiXCR reference library. A clone was defined by each unique CDR3 nucleotide sequence, and the analysis included only productive sequences supported by at least two reads. To assess repertoire diversity, an R script computed alpha-parameterized diversity profiles (alpha 0 to 5), which included the Shannon (alpha 1) and Simpson (alpha 2) indices. Combinatorial TRB VJ usage was computed with the tcR package and compared between cohorts by principal component analysis with ade4. Using GLIPH, TCRbeta CDR3s were clustered on pairs of cohorts matched for age and read depth, and a Wilcoxon test was used to compare cluster frequencies. Through TCRdb reprocessing, the reads give one entry per CDR3 protein sequence; DNA is omitted. The authors' filters were not applied to this entry. The sample's records list 5,500 to 8,000 distinct CDR3 sequences. The biggest ten clones account for less than 5.5% of the sample.

Broad study findings and their caveats: The TRB repertoire shifts, including less even repertoires in secondary cytopenia and CLL, mostly reflected lymphoma bias and not autoimmunity. In the comparison of secondary cytopenia with CLL, the cluster-lack signature was not observed, apparently because the dominant lymphoma-associated repertoire masked the signature. GLIPH suggested that primary autoimmune cytopenia patients lacked physiological T cell clusters: 45 to 60 clusters were exclusive to healthy donors versus approximately 18 exclusive to patients. Healthy donors showed around 2.9-fold more exclusive TRB clusters than active autoimmune hepatitis patients, consistent with an autoimmunity-wide signature. The T cell clusters were defined only in silico, and the functional role of the clusters was left to be validated experimentally.

Per sample, about 230 ng of peripheral blood genomic DNA, 35,000 to 45,000 genome equivalents, was used for TRB amplification. These data also formed part of another study, on T cell repertoires in aging, cancer and after chemotherapy. Per the second study: Six donor age groups were covered, ranging from 30 or younger up to 70 or older, and each group contained at least three individuals. Healthy donor control TCR repertoires were recorded over several months to years and showed clear clonal overlap across re-sampling. The complete dataset included some 10 million TCR reads. Compared with age-matched healthy donors, untreated patients with hematological or solid cancers had significantly lower TCR diversity and higher clonality in blood. In healthy donors, the decline in TCR diversity with age was mainly due to loss of richness, whereas in cancer patients loss of evenness also played a role. An increase in median generation probability over the chemotherapy interval was observed in both cancer cohorts, suggesting that the repertoire was reconstituted through rebound thymic output. According to the authors, the repertoire data do not allow conclusions to be drawn about immunological memory after chemotherapy. Peripheral blood TCR beta repertoires from healthy donors and cancer patients were profiled to examine immunoaging and T cell reconstitution after chemotherapy. A cohort of 220 or so cancer patients (roughly 90 with hematological and around 120 with solid cancers) was assembled, and under 100 healthy donors were included as a reference group. MiXCR versions 2.12 and 3.0.5 were used to process TRB sequences. Shannon diversity, evenness, clonality (one minus evenness), and alpha-parameterized diversity profiles from alpha 0 to 5 were included as repertoire metrics. The IGoR algorithm was used to calculate generation probabilities for clones in the paired samples taken before and after chemotherapy.

The chain uses TRBV19 and TRBJ2-5; the D call of TRBD1 rests on TCRdb alone, since no DNA is present to check it. The sample was peripheral blood. This TCR was sampled from a human donor in good health. The CDR3 is CASSAGQGLGGLQETQYF.